Sequencing of this T cell receptor (beta chain) was carried out in a study of T cell changes during pregnancy in multiple sclerosis. Sequencing used immunoSEQ multiplex PCR; TCRdb keeps in-frame clones, though not all of them. The sample holds roughly 80,000 clones; under 95% are singletons and the top ten take around 3%. Note on this clone: Distinct nucleotide sequences in the sample also encode this CDR3.

This CDR3 has 12 residues. In germline, CDR1 is MDHEN, CDR2 SYDVKM. Between the trimmed V and J ends, which lost 1 base and 5 bases, there was a span of 6 bases. The sequencing here drew on peripheral blood, taken before pregnancy. This clonotype originated in a female donor with multiple sclerosis, enrolled in a pregnancy study. The chain links TRBV28 to TRBJ2-7; possibly TRBD1 for D (5 bases). The CDR3 region has the DNA TGTGCCAGCAGTTTATCCAGGGACGAGCAGTACTTC. Its protein is CASSLSRDEQYF.